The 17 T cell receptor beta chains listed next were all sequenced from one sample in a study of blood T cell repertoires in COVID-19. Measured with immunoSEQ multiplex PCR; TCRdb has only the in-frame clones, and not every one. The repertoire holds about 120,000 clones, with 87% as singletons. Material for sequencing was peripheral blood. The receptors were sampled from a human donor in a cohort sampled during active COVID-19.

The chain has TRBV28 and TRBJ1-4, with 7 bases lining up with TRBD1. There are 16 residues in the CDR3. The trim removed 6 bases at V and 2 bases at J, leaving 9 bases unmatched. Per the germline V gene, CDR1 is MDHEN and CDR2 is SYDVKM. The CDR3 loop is CASSKGGAGTNEKLFF. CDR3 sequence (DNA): TGTGCCAGCAGCAAAGGGGGCGCAGGGACTAATGAAAAACTGTTTTTT. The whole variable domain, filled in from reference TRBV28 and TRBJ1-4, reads DVKVTQSSRYLVKRTGEKVFLECVQDMDHENMFWYRQDPGLGLRLIYFSYDVKMKEKGDIPEGYSVSREKKERFSLILESASTNQTSMYLCASSKGGAGTNEKLFFGSGTQLSVL.

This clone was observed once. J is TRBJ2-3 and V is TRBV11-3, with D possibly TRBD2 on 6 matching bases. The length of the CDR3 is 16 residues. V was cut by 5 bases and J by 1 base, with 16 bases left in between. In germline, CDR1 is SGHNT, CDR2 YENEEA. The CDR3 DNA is TGTGCCAGCAGCCTACATGCGGGATGGGGCACAGATACGCAGTATTTT. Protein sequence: CASSLHAGWGTDTQYF.

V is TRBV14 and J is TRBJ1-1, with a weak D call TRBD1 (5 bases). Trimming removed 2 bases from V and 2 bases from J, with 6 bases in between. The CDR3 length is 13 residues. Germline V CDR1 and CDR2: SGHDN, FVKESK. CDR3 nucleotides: TGTGCCAGCAGCCAACAGGGCAACACTGAAGCTTTCTTT. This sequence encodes CASSQQGNTEAFF.

As DNA, the CDR3 is TGTGCCAGCAGCGCCATACGGGGTGCCGGCACTGAAGCTTTCTTT. As protein: CASSAIRGAGTEAFF. The V gene is TRBV7-8, the J gene TRBJ1-1; D is uncertain. Germline V gene data show CDR1 as SGHVS and CDR2 as FQNEAQ. This CDR3 has 15 amino acids. Between the trimmed V and J ends, which lost 5 bases and 4 bases, there was a span of 17 bases.

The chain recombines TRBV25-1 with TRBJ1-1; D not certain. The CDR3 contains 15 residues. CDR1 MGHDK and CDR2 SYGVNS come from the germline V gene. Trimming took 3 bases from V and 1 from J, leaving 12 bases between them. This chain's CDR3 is CASSDVGQRNTEAFF. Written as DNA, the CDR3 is TGTGCCAGCAGTGATGTTGGGCAGAGGAACACTGAAGCTTTCTTT.

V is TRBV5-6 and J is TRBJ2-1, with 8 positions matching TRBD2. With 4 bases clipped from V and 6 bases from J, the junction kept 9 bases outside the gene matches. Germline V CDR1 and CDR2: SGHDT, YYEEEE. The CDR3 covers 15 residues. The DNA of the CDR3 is TGTGCCAGCAGCACAAGCGGGAGTCCGCGCAATGAGCAGTTCTTC. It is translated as CASSTSGSPRNEQFF.

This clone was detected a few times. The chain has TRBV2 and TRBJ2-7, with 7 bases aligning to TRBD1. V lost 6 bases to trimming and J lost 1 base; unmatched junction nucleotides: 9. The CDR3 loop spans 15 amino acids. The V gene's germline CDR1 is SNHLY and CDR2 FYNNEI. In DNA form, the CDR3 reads TGTGCCAGCAGGGGCCAAAAGGGGGCATCCTACGAGCAGTACTTC. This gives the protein CASRGQKGASYEQYF.

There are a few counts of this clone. This CDR3 is CASSLLDRGSTEAFF. Here the CDR3 DNA reads TGTGCCAGCAGCCTACTGGACAGGGGATCCACTGAAGCTTTCTTT. The genes are TRBV9 and TRBJ1-1; the match to TRBD1 covers 9 bases. The V segment lost 4 bases and the J segment 4 bases; nucleotides outside the gene matches: 8. This CDR3 is 15 amino acids long. CDR1 and CDR2 (germline): SGDLS, YYNGEE.

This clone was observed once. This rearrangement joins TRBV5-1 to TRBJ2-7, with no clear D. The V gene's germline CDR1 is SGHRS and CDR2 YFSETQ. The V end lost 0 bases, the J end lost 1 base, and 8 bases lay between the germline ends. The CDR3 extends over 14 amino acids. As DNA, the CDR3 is TGCGCCAGCAGCTTGGAAGGCGGATCCTACGAGCAGTACTTC. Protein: CASSLEGGSYEQYF.

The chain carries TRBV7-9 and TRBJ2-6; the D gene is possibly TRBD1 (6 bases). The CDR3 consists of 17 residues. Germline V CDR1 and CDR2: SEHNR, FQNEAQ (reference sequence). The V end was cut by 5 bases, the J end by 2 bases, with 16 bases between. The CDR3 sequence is CASSATGLGAGANVLTF. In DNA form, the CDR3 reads TGTGCCAGCAGCGCCACAGGGCTTGGTGCTGGGGCCAACGTCCTGACTTTC.

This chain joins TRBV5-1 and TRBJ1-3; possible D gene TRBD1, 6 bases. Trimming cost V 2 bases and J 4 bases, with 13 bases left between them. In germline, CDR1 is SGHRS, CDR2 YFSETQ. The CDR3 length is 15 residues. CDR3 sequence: CASSLEGTQGNTIYF. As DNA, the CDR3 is TGCGCCAGCAGCTTAGAAGGGACACAAGGAAACACCATATATTTT.

In DNA, the CDR3 is TGTGCCAGCTCACCACCCGCCCAGGCTGGGGAGCAGTACTTC. Its protein product is CASSPPAQAGEQYF. The rearrangement uses TRBV18 and TRBJ2-7; D ambiguous. Germline V gene data show CDR1 as KGHSH and CDR2 as LQKENI. Trimming cost V 0 bases and J 7 bases, with 13 bases left between them. The CDR3 length is 14 residues. Variable domain in full (rest from reference TRBV18 and TRBJ2-7): NAGVMQNPRHLVRRRGQEARLRCSPMKGHSHVYWYRQLPEEGLKFMVYLQKENIIDESGMPKERFSAEFPKEGPSILRIQQVVRGDSAAYFCASSPPAQAGEQYFGPGTRLTVT.

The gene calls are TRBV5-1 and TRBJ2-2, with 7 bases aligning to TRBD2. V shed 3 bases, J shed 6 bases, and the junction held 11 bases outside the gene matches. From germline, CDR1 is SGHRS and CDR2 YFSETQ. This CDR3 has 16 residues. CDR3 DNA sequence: TGCGCCAGCAGCTCCCGCTGGGAGGGTAAGGCCGGGGAGCTGTTTTTT. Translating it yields CASSSRWEGKAGELFF.

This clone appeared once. CDR3 protein: CASSQEMGQGLREQYF. CDR3 DNA sequence: TGCGCCAGCAGCCAAGAAATGGGACAGGGGTTGCGCGAGCAGTACTTC. The V and J genes are TRBV4-1 and TRBJ2-7; 10 positions match TRBD1. Trimming cost V 0 bases and J 6 bases; bases outside gene matches: 8. Germline V gene sequence: CDR1 MGHRA, CDR2 YSYEKL. The CDR3 has 16 residues.

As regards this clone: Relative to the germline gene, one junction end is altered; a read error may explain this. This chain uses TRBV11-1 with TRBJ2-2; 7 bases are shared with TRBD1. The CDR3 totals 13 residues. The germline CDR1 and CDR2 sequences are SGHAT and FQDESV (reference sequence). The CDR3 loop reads CASLRGNAGELFF. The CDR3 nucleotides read TGTGCCAGCCTCAGGGGGAACGCCGGGGAGCTGTTTTTT.

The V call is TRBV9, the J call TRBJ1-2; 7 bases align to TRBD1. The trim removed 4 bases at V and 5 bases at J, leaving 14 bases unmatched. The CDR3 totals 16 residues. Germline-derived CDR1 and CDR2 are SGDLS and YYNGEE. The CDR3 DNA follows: TGTGCCAGCAGCCCTCTTGGTTTCGGGACAGAATATGGCTACACCTTC. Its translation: CASSPLGFGTEYGYTF.

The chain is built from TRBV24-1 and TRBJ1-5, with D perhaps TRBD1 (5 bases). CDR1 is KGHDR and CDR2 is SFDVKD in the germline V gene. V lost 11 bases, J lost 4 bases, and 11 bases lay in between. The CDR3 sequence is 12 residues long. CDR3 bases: TGTGCCATTCAGGGCGCAAATCAGCCCCAGCATTTT. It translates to CAIQGANQPQHF.